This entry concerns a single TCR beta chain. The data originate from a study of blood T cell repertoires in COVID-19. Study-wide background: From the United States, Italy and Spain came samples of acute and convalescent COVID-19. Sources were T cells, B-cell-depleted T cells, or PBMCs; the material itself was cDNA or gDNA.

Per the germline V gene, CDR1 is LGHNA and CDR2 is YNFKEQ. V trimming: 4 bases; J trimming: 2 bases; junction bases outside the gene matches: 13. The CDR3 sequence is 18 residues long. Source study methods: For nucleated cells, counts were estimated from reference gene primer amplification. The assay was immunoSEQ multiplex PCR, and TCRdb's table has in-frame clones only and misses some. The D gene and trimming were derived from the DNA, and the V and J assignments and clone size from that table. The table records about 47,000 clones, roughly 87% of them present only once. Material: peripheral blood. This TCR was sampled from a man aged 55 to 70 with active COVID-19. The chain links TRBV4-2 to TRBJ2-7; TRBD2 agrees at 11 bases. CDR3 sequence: CASSPGGGLADLTYEQYF. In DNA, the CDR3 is TGTGCCAGCAGCCCAGGGGGGGGACTAGCGGACCTCACCTACGAGCAGTACTTC.